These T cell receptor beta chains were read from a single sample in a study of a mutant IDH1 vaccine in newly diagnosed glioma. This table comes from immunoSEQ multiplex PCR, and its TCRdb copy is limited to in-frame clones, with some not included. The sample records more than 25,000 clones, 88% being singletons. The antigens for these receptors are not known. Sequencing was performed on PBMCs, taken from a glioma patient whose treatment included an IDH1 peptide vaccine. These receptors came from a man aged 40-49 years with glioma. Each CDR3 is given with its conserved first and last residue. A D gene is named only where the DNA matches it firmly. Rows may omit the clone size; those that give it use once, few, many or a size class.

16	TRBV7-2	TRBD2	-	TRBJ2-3	CASSLNSGSGTDTQYF	TGTGCCAGCAGCTTAAATAGCGGGAGCGGTACAGATACGCAGTATTTT
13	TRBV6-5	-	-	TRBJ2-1	CASTGSSYNEQFF	TGTGCCAGCACAGGGAGCTCCTACAATGAGCAGTTCTTC
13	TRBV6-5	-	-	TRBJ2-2	CASSWQNTGELFF	TGTGCCAGCAGTTGGCAGAACACCGGGGAGCTGTTTTTT
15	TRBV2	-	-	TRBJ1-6	CASSVRGRENSPLHF	TGTGCCAGCAGTGTCCGGGGCCGGGAGAATTCACCCCTCCACTTT
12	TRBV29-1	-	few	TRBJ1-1	CSVEPGNTEAFF	TGCAGCGTTGAACCCGGTAACACTGAAGCTTTCTTT
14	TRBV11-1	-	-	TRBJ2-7	CASRPGTETYEQYF	TGTGCCAGCAGGCCCGGGACCGAAACCTACGAGCAGTACTTC
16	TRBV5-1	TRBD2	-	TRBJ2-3	CASSLEAGGGSDTQYF	TGCGCCAGCAGCTTGGAGGCGGGGGGCGGATCAGATACGCAGTATTTT
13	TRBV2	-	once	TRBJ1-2	CASRGRVPYGYTF	TGTGCCAGCAGGGGCAGGGTTCCCTATGGCTACACCTTC
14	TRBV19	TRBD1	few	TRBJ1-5	CASSIGTGGGPQHF	TGTGCCAGTAGTATAGGGACAGGGGGAGGGCCCCAGCATTTT
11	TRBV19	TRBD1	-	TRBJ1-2	CASRQGNGYTF	TGTGCCAGTCGACAGGGAAATGGCTACACCTTC
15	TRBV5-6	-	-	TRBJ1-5	CASSFWGPGAQPQHF	TGTGCCAGCAGCTTTTGGGGGCCTGGAGCCCAGCCCCAGCATTTT
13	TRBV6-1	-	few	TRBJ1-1	CASSENRIGLAFF	TGTGCCAGCAGTGAAAACAGGATTGGATTAGCTTTCTTT
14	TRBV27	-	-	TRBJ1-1	CASYPTGRNTEAFF	TGTGCCAGTTACCCTACGGGGAGGAACACTGAAGCTTTCTTT
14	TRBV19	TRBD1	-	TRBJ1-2	CASSSTSDRAGYTF	TGTGCCAGTAGTTCAACTTCTGACAGGGCTGGCTACACCTTC
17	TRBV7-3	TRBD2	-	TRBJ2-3	CASSLNALAGSTDTQYF	TGTGCCAGCAGCTTAAATGCGCTAGCGGGATCCACAGATACGCAGTATTTT
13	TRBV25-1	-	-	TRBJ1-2	CATQGTAFSGYTF	TGTGCCACCCAAGGGACGGCTTTTAGCGGCTACACCTTC
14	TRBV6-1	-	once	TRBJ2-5	CASSEGGGSETQYF	TGTGCCAGCAGTGAAGGAGGGGGGTCGGAGACCCAGTACTTC
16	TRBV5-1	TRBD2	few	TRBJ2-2	CASSPGRGGVSGELFF	TGCGCCAGCAGCCCCGGGAGGGGAGGAGTCTCCGGGGAGCTGTTTTTT
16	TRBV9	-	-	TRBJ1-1	CASSVSSRPGRTEAFF	TGTGCCAGCAGCGTATCGTCACGGCCGGGTAGGACTGAAGCTTTCTTT
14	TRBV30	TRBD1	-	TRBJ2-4	CAWSVDRRGDIQYF	TGTGCCTGGAGTGTGGACAGGCGTGGCGACATTCAGTACTTC
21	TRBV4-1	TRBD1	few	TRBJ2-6	CASSQGYRLTGPSSGANVLTF	TGCGCCAGCAGCCAGGGTTACCGGCTGACAGGGCCCAGCTCTGGGGCCAACGTCCTGACTTTC
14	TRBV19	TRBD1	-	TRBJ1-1	CASSWQQGPPRTFF	TGTGCCAGTAGCTGGCAACAGGGGCCCCCGAGGACTTTCTTT
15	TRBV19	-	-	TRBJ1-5	CASSSTVNSNQPQHF	TGTGCCAGTAGTTCGACAGTAAATAGCAATCAGCCCCAGCATTTT
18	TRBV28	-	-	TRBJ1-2	CASRPHLWGARLNYGYTF	TGTGCCAGCAGACCACACTTATGGGGGGCCCGCCTAAACTATGGCTACACCTTC
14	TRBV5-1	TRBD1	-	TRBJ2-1	CASSLGQGYNEQFF	TGCGCCAGCAGCCTGGGACAGGGATACAATGAGCAGTTCTTC
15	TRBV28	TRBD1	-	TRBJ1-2	CATLEIRDSTYGYTF	TGTGCCACCTTAGAAATCCGGGACAGCACCTATGGCTACACCTTC